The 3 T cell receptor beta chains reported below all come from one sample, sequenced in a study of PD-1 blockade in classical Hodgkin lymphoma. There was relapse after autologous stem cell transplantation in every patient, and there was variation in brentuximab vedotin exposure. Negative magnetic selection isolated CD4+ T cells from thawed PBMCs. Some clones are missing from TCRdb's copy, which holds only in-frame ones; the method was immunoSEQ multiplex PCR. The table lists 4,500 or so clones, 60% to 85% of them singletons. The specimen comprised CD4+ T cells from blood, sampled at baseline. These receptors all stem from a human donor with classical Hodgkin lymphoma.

CDR3 sequence reads: CASSFTRNSGNTIYF. The CDR3 region has the DNA TGTGCCAGCAGCTTCACGAGGAACTCTGGAAACACCATATATTTT. This chain links TRBV7-2 with TRBJ1-3, with D uncertain. The CDR3 extends over 15 amino acids. Germline CDR1 is SGHTA and CDR2 is FQGNSA. The V gene lost 3 bases and the J gene lost 0 bases, with 9 bases spanning the gap.

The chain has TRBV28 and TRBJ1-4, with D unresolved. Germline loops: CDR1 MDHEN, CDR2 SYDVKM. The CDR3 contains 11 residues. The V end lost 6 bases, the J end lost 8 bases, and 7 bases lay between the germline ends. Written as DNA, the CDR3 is TGTGCCAGCAGCCTCAAGGAAAAACTGTTTTTT. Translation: CASSLKEKLFF.

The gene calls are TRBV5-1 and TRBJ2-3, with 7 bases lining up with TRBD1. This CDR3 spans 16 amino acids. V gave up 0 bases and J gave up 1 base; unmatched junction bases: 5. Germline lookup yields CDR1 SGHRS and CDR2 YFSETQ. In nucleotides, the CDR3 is TGCGCCAGCAGCTTGGCCTCCACAGGGGGCACAGATACGCAGTATTTT. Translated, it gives CASSLASTGGTDTQYF.